This T cell receptor (beta chain) stems from a study of blood T cell repertoires in COVID-19. Overall study context: Samples taken during acute and convalescent COVID-19 were collected in the United States, Italy and Spain. Sample material is recorded as cDNA or gDNA derived from T cells, B-cell-depleted T cells, or PBMCs.

This clone was picked up a small number of times. Authors' processing steps: Cell counts per sample came from amplifying reference gene primers. The protocol was immunoSEQ multiplex PCR, while the TCRdb copy is restricted to in-frame clones and leaves out a portion. The V and J calls and clone size come from that table; D and trimming were worked out from the DNA. The table has 140,000 to 150,000 clones, just under 80% seen once. The CDR3 loop spans 15 amino acids. The ends lost 6 bases at V and 3 bases at J; junction bases unmatched: 6. Germline V gene sequence: CDR1 MNHEY, CDR2 SVGAGI. The receptor was isolated from an older woman with acute or convalescent COVID-19. The chain joins TRBV6-5 to TRBJ1-2; 11 bases map to TRBD1. The sample was peripheral blood. CDR3 bases: TGTGCCAGCAGATTAGGACAGGGGGCGTACTATGGCTACACCTTC. Protein: CASRLGQGAYYGYTF.